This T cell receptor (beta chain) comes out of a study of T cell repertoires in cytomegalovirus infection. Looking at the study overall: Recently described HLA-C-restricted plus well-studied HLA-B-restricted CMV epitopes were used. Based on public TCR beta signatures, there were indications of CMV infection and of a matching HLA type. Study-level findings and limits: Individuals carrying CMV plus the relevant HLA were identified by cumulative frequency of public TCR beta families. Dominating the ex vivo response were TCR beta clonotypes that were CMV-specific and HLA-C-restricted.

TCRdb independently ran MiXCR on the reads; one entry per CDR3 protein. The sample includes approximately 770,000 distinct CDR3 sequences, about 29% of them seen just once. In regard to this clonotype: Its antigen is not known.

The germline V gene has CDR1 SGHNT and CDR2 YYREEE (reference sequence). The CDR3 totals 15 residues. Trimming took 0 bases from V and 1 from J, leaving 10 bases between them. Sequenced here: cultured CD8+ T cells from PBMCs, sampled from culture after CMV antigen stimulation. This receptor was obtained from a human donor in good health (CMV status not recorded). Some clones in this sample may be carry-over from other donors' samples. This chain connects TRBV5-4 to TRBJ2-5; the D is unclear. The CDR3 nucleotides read TGTGCCAGCAGCTTGGATGCGGTAGGCCAAGAGACCCAGTACTTC. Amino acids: CASSLDAVGQETQYF.